This TCR beta chain was found in a study of blood T cell repertoires in COVID-19. Overall study context: The origin of the acute and convalescent COVID-19 samples was the United States, Italy and Spain.

Assay used: immunoSEQ multiplex PCR; TCRdb lists only in-frame clones, some missing. The sample has 350,000 to 450,000 clones, roughly 86% seen once; the top ten hold about 3%. The CDR3 covers 13 residues. Germline loops: CDR1 SGDLS, CDR2 YYNGEE. Trimming left V 2 bases short and J 1 base short, with 7 bases between. Sequencing was carried out using peripheral blood. The receptor was isolated from a human donor in a cohort sampled during active COVID-19. The chain couples TRBV9 to TRBJ2-7; possible D gene TRBD2, 5 bases. The DNA for the CDR3 is TGTGCCAGCAGCGTCGGGGAGTCCTACGAGCAGTACTTC. The encoded protein is CASSVGESYEQYF.